Listed here are 18 T cell receptor beta chains from one sample, sequenced in a study of blood T cells in healthy people across ages (dated by TCRdb to the mid-2010s). Library preparation employed 5' RACE. The data were produced on an Illumina HiSeq 2500. A second PCR of about 7 to 12 cycles was run with a J-beta primer mix and a sample-barcoded 5' primer. The public reads were reprocessed in TCRdb via fastp at Q25 and MiXCR, keeping in-frame beta chains. Identical CDR3 protein sequences are pooled into one entry, listed with their most common genes and DNA. This sample lists 710,000 or so distinct CDR3 sequences; around 32% were detected once. The ten most abundant clones make up approximately 15% of the sample. The sequenced material came from blood. These receptors originate from a woman aged 80 or older in good health. Donor details come from another sample of the same person, matched by shared clones.

This clonotype came up many times. The V gene is TRBV18, the J gene TRBJ1-5; D is ambiguous. Deletions cut 0 bases from V and 5 bases from J, with 8 bases between. CDR1 KGHSH and CDR2 LQKENI come from the germline V gene. This CDR3 spans 14 amino acids. The CDR3 protein is CASSPPEGDQPQHF. CDR3 coding DNA: TGTGCCAGCTCACCACCTGAGGGAGATCAGCCCCAGCATTTT. The full variable domain, with the rest looked up from reference TRBV18 and TRBJ1-5, is NAGVMQNPRHLVRRRGQEARLRCSPMKGHSHVYWYRQLPEEGLKFMVYLQKENIIDESGMPKERFSAEFPKEGPSILRIQQVVRGDSAAYFCASSPPEGDQPQHFGDGTRLSIL.

This CDR3 is CASSLYGGSYNEQFF. In nucleotides, the CDR3 is TGTGCCAGCAGCTTATATGGGGGCTCCTACAATGAGCAGTTCTTC. V is TRBV7-2 and J is TRBJ2-1; TRBD1 or TRBD2 may be the D gene (5 bases each). Germline loops: CDR1 SGHTA, CDR2 FQGNSA. V was cut by 2 bases and J by 0 bases, with 8 bases left in between. The length of the CDR3 is 15 residues. Filled out from reference TRBV7-2 and TRBJ2-1, the complete variable domain reads GAGVSQSPSNKVTEKGKDVELRCDPISGHTALYWYRQSLGQGLEFLIYFQGNSAPDKSGLPSDRFSAERTGGSVSTLTIQRTQQEDSAVYLCASSLYGGSYNEQFFGPGTRLTVL.

This chain links TRBV27 with TRBJ1-1, with D possibly TRBD1 on 5 matching bases. Germline CDR1 and CDR2: MNHEY and SMNVEV (reference sequence). V lost 3 bases, J lost 6 bases, and 11 bases lay in between. CDR3 length equals 13 residues. As DNA, the CDR3 is TGTGCCAGCAGTTTGGATCAACAGGCTGAAGCTTTCTTT. This gives the protein CASSLDQQAEAFF.

J is TRBJ2-7 and V is TRBV20-1; the D call may be TRBD1 or TRBD2 (5 bases each). The CDR3 consists of 15 residues. V was pared by 0 bases and J by 10 bases, with 22 bases between. From germline, CDR1 is DFQATT and CDR2 SNEGSKA (reference sequence). Written as DNA, the CDR3 is TGCAGTGCTAGAGAAGGGACCTATAATATCGTAACCCAGTACTTC. It yields the protein CSAREGTYNIVTQYF.

The chain couples TRBV28 to TRBJ2-5; 14 nucleotides agree with TRBD2. Judging by the DNA end, TRBJ2-1 fits better; the J call may be wrong. The CDR3 totals 14 residues. Germline assignment: CDR1 MDHEN and CDR2 SYDVKM. The CDR3 region is CAARTSGRRETQFF. CDR3 nucleotides: TGTGCCGCCCGGACTAGCGGGAGGCGGGAGACCCAGTTCTTC.

The chain recombines TRBV4-3 with TRBJ2-5, with 7 nucleotides matching TRBD1. Losses at the gene ends were 0 bases for V and 2 bases for J; bases not matched to a gene: 3. Germline lookup yields CDR1 LGHNA and CDR2 YSLEER. The CDR3 totals 15 residues. This CDR3 is CASSQEGTAQETQYF. CDR3 in DNA: TGCGCCAGCAGCCAAGAGGGGACAGCACAAGAGACCCAGTACTTC.

This clonotype appeared a few times. This chain joins TRBV5-4 and TRBJ2-7, with 8 positions matching TRBD2. Germline V CDR1 and CDR2: SGHNT, YYREEE (reference sequence). The CDR3 length is 13 residues. Trimming removed 0 bases from V and 6 bases from J; junction bases left unmatched: 2. CDR3 sequence reads: CASSLGRGGEQYF. The DNA of the CDR3 is TGTGCCAGCAGCTTGGGACGGGGGGGCGAGCAGTACTTC.

This clonotype was detected many times. The chain recombines TRBV20-1 with TRBJ1-5, with unresolved D. The CDR3 is 14 residues long. The germline V and J ends were trimmed by 1 base and 6 bases, with 13 bases remaining between them. From germline, CDR1 is DFQATT and CDR2 SNEGSKA (reference sequence). The CDR3 region is CSARGYGESQPQHF. DNA for the CDR3: TGCAGTGCTAGAGGATACGGGGAAAGTCAGCCCCAGCATTTT.

V usage is TRBV20-1 and J usage is TRBJ2-5; TRBD2 agrees at 7 bases. This CDR3 has 14 amino acids. The trim removed 2 bases at V and 9 bases at J, leaving 12 bases unmatched. Looked up from germline, CDR1 is DFQATT and CDR2 is SNEGSKA (reference sequence). CDR3 DNA: TGCAGTGCTAGATGCGGCGGAACCGCGGGGGCCCAGTACTTC. It specifies CSARCGGTAGAQYF.

This clonotype was detected many times. The J gene is TRBJ2-7, the V gene TRBV20-1; D possibly corresponds to TRBD2 (6 bases). V lost 3 bases, J lost 7 bases, and 10 bases lay in between. The CDR3 sequence is 11 residues long. CDR1 and CDR2 from the germline V gene are DFQATT and SNEGSKA (reference sequence). CDR3 DNA sequence: TGCAGTGCTAGGGGACTGGGGGAGCAGTACTTC. It is translated as CSARGLGEQYF.

This clonotype occurred a few times. V is TRBV2 and J is TRBJ1-1; D gene unclear. Trimming took off 3 bases at V and 6 bases at J, with 5 bases between the two ends. There are 11 residues in the CDR3. Germline assignment: CDR1 SNHLY and CDR2 FYNNEI. In DNA, the CDR3 is TGTGCCAGCAGTGACTACGCTGAAGCTTTCTTT. Translating gives CASSDYAEAFF.

This clonotype was counted a few times. This chain links TRBV7-9 with TRBJ1-6, with D possibly being TRBD1 (6 bases). Per germline, CDR1 SEHNR and CDR2 FQNEAQ (reference sequence). Trimming cost V 4 bases and J 0 bases, with 10 bases left between them. The CDR3 spans 16 residues. DNA of the CDR3: TGTGCCAGCAGCTCTCAGGGGAGCTCCTATAATTCACCCCTCCACTTT. Amino acid sequence: CASSSQGSSYNSPLHF. Full variable domain (remainder filled in from reference TRBV7-9 and TRBJ1-6): DTGVSQNPRHKITKRGQNVTFRCDPISEHNRLYWYRQTLGQGPEFLTYFQNEAQLEKSRLLSDRFSAERPKGSFSTLEIQRTEQGDSAMYLCASSSQGSSYNSPLHFGNGTRLTVT.

As regards this clonotype: A much larger clone differs from this one at a single base, so this may be a read error. The chain recombines TRBV3-1 with TRBJ2-7; D is ambiguous. Gene TRBJ2-5 matches the end of the DNA better, so the J call may be wrong. Germline values: CDR1 LGHDT, CDR2 YNNKEL (reference sequence). The CDR3 extends over 12 amino acids. The CDR3 DNA follows: TGTGCCAGCAGCCAGGGGATGGAGACCCAGTACTTC. Its protein product is CASSQGMETQYF.

There are many counts of this clonotype. The chain combines TRBV24-1 with TRBJ1-2; unclear D gene. V lost 7 bases and J lost 0, with 8 bases in between. The CDR3 has 13 residues. Germline V lookup: CDR1 KGHDR, CDR2 SFDVKD. CDR3 in amino acids: CATSRGTNYGYTF. The CDR3 DNA sequence: TGTGCCACCAGCCGGGGAACTAACTATGGCTACACCTTC.

The rearrangement uses TRBV5-4 and TRBJ2-1; unclear D gene. CDR1 SGHNT and CDR2 YYREEE come from the germline V gene (reference sequence). Between the trimmed V and J ends, which lost 3 bases and 5 bases, there was a span of 12 bases. This CDR3 spans 14 amino acids. Here the CDR3 reads CASSSRTADNEQFF. CDR3 sequence (DNA): TGTGCCAGCAGCTCCCGGACCGCAGACAATGAGCAGTTCTTC. Based on the CDR3 plus reference TRBV5-4 and TRBJ2-1, the full variable domain is ETGVTQSPTHLIKTRGQQVTLRCSSQSGHNTVSWYQQALGQGPQFIFQYYREEENGRGNFPPRFSGLQFPNYSSELNVNALELDDSALYLCASSSRTADNEQFFGPGTRLTVL.

Concerning this clonotype: This may be a read error: a much more frequent sequence differs by one nucleotide. This chain connects TRBV5-1 to TRBJ2-3, with 7 bases lining up with TRBD2. Germline CDR1 is SGHRS and CDR2 is YFSETQ. Trimming removed 3 bases from V and 1 base from J; junction bases left unmatched: 8. The CDR3 spans 16 residues. The CDR3 is CASSSTSRARTDTQYF. DNA for the CDR3: TGCGCCAGCAGCTCGACTAGCAGGGCCCGCACAGATACGCAGTATTTT.

Comment on this clonotype: One end of the junction fails to match germline, which may point to a read error. The rearrangement links TRBV3-1 to TRBJ2-5, with no clear D. Germline V gene lookup returns CDR1 LGHDT and CDR2 YNNKEL (reference sequence). The CDR3 consists of 12 residues. As DNA, the CDR3 is TGTGCCAGCAGCCAAGGCCAAGAGACCCAGTGCTTC. This sequence encodes CASSQGQETQCF.

V and J are TRBV20-1 and TRBJ2-5; TRBD1 might be the D (6 bases). The J call may be wrong; the DNA end is better matched by TRBJ2-7. This CDR3 has 14 residues. Per germline, CDR1 DFQATT and CDR2 SNEGSKA (reference sequence). In DNA form, the CDR3 reads TGCAGTGCTAGATTACAGGGAGTAAGGGGCGAGCAGTACTTC. This sequence encodes CSARLQGVRGEQYF.